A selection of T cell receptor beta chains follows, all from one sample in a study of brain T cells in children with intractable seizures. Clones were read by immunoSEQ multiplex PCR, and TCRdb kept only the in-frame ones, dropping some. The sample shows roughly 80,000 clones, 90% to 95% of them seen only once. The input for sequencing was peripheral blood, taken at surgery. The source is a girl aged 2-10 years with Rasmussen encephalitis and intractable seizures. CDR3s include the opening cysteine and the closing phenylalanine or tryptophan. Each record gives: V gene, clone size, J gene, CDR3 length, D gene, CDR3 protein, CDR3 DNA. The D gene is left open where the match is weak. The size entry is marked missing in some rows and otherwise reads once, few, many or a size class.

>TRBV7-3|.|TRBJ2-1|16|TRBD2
CASSFSGASGINEQFF
TGTGCCAGCAGCTTCTCTGGGGCTAGCGGGATCAATGAGCAGTTCTTC
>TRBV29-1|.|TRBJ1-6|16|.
CSVVFSVPGANSPLHF
TGCAGCGTTGTATTCAGCGTCCCAGGGGCAAATTCACCCCTCCACTTT
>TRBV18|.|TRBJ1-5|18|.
CASSPSMAGAQGNQPQHF
TGTGCCAGCTCACCCTCGATGGCGGGGGCGCAGGGCAATCAGCCCCAGCATTTT
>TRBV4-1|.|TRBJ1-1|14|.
CASSPGAPNTEAFF
TGCGCCAGCAGCCCTGGGGCTCCGAACACTGAAGCTTTCTTT
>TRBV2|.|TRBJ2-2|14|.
CASRQGANTGELFF
TGTGCCAGCAGACAGGGCGCGAACACCGGGGAGCTGTTTTTT
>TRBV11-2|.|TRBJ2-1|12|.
CASSYSGSEQFF
TGTGCCAGCAGCTACTCAGGGAGTGAGCAGTTCTTC
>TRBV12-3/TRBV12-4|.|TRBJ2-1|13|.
CASSLNQGHEQFF
TGTGCCAGCAGTTTAAATCAGGGTCATGAGCAGTTCTTC
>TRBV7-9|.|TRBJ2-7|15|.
CASSLARTGSYEQYF
TGTGCCAGCAGCTTAGCAAGGACGGGGAGCTACGAGCAGTACTTC
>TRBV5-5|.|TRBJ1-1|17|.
CASSLASGAGVATEAFF
TGTGCCAGCAGCTTGGCCTCGGGGGCAGGGGTGGCCACTGAAGCTTTCTTT
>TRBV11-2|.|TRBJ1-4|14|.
CATHSGLPNEKLFF
TGTGCCACTCATTCGGGGTTACCTAATGAAAAACTGTTTTTT
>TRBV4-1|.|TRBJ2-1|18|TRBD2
CASSQECSGGADWDEQFF
TGCGCCAGCAGCCAAGAATGTTCCGGGGGGGCCGATTGGGATGAGCAGTTCTTC
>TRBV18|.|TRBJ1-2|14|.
CASSPGGGNYGYTF
TGTGCCAGCTCACCTGGAGGGGGTAACTATGGCTACACCTTC
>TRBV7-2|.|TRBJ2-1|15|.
CASSPMGADYNEQFF
TGTGCCAGCAGCCCGATGGGGGCGGACTACAATGAGCAGTTCTTC
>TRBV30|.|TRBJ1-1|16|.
CAWSGNPRGANTEAFF
TGTGCCTGGAGTGGAAACCCCCGAGGAGCGAACACTGAAGCTTTCTTT
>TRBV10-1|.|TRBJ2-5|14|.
CASSESGRAKTQYF
TGCGCCAGCAGTGAGTCTGGCAGGGCTAAGACCCAGTACTTC
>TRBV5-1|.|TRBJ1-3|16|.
CASSYTGPNSGNTIYF
TGCGCCAGCAGCTATACAGGGCCAAACTCTGGAAACACCATATATTTT
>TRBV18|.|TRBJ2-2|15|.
CASSPGQIGTGELFF
TGTGCCAGCTCACCAGGACAGATTGGCACCGGGGAGCTGTTTTTT
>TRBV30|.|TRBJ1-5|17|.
CAWSLTAFRDGNQPQHF
TGTGCCTGGAGCCTTACAGCCTTCCGGGACGGGAATCAGCCCCAGCATTTT
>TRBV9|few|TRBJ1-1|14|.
CASSVGARNTEAFF
TGTGCCAGCAGCGTAGGGGCGCGGAACACTGAAGCTTTCTTT
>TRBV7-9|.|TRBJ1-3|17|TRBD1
CASSFSTGTGTGNTIYF
TGTGCCAGCAGCTTTTCGACCGGGACAGGGACTGGAAACACCATATATTTT
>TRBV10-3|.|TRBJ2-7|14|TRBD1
CAISRQGIVHEQYF
TGTGCCATCAGCCGACAGGGAATTGTCCACGAGCAGTACTTC
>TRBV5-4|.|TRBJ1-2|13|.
CASSFWDHYGYTF
TGTGCCAGCAGCTTCTGGGATCACTATGGCTACACCTTC
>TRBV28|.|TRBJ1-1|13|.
CASSFKRGTEAFF
TGTGCCAGCAGTTTCAAGAGGGGCACTGAAGCTTTCTTT
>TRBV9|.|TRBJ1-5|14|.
CASSPRGGGQPQHF
TGTGCCAGCAGCCCCCGCGGGGGTGGCCAGCCCCAGCATTTT
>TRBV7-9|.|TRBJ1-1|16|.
CASSLGLAGADTEAFF
TGTGCCAGCAGCTTAGGTTTAGCTGGGGCGGACACTGAAGCTTTCTTT
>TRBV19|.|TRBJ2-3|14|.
CASSIGLGSDTQYF
TGTGCCAGTAGTATAGGTCTAGGTTCAGATACGCAGTATTTT
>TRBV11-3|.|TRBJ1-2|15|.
CASSLTIGPYLGYTF
TGTGCCAGCAGCTTAACAATCGGGCCTTATCTCGGCTACACCTTC
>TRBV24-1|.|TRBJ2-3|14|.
CATSDRRVRDTQYF
TGTGCCACCAGTGATAGGAGGGTCAGAGATACGCAGTATTTT
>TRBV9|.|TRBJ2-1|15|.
CASSVSGQDYNEQFF
TGTGCCAGCAGCGTATCAGGGCAAGACTACAATGAGCAGTTCTTC
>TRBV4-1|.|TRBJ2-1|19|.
CASSQDGIGGVLSYNEQFF
TGCGCCAGCAGCCAAGATGGGATAGGGGGGGTCCTCTCCTACAATGAGCAGTTCTTC
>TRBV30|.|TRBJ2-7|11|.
CAWSVPGRSGF
TGTGCCTGGAGTGTACCGGGGCGAAGCGGCTTC
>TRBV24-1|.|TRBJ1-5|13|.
CATAVGGGQPQHF
TGTGCCACCGCGGTGGGAGGCGGACAGCCCCAGCATTTT
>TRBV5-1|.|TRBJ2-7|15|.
CASSLRPGKSYEQYF
TGCGCCAGCAGCTTGAGGCCCGGGAAGAGCTACGAGCAGTACTTC
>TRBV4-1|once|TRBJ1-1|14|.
CASSQERGSVRAFF
TGCGCCAGCAGCCAAGAACGGGGTTCGGTAAGAGCTTTCTTT
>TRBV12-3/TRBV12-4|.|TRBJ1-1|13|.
CASSPTGITEAFF
TGTGCCAGCAGTCCAACAGGGATTACTGAAGCTTTCTTT
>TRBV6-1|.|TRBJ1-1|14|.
CASSERWGNTEAFF
TGTGCCAGCAGTGAACGCTGGGGGAACACTGAAGCTTTCTTT
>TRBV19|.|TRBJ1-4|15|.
CASSISSVTNEKLFF
TGTGCCAGTAGTATTTCGAGTGTTACTAATGAAAAACTGTTTTTT
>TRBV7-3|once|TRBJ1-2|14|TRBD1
CASSLTGTGYGYTF
TGTGCCAGCAGCTTAACCGGGACAGGGTATGGCTACACCTTC
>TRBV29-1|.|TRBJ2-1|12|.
CSVQLAIYEQFF
TGCAGCGTTCAGCTAGCTATCTATGAGCAGTTCTTC
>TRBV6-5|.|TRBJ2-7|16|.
CASSYSRSSESYEQYF
TGTGCCAGCAGTTACTCGCGTTCTAGCGAGTCGTACGAGCAGTACTTC
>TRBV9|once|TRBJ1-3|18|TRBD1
CASSPRGTGIISGNTIYF
TGTGCCAGCAGCCCCAGAGGGACAGGGATCATCTCTGGAAACACCATATATTTT
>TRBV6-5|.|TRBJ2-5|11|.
CASSTQETQYF
TGTGCCAGCAGTACCCAAGAGACCCAGTACTTC
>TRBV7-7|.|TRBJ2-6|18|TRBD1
CASSDKGQGACGANVLTF
TGTGCCAGCAGCGACAAAGGACAGGGGGCTTGCGGGGCCAACGTCCTGACTTTC
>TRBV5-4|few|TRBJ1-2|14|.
CASSLGPTNYGYTF
TGTGCCAGCAGCTTAGGACCGACGAACTATGGCTACACCTTC
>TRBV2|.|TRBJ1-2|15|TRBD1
CASSERARGGNGYTF
TGTGCCAGCAGTGAAAGGGCCAGGGGGGGAAATGGCTACACCTTC
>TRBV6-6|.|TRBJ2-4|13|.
CASSYSEKNIQYF
TGTGCCAGCAGTTACTCGGAGAAAAACATTCAGTACTTC
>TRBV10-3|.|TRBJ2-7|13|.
CAITGDSTYEQYF
TGTGCCATCACTGGAGACAGTACCTACGAGCAGTACTTC
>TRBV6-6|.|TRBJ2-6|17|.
CASSPRASGLGANVLTF
TGTGCCAGCAGTCCCCGGGCGTCGGGTCTGGGGGCCAACGTCCTGACTTTC
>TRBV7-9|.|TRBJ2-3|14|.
CASSYGTSTDTQYF
TGTGCCAGCAGCTACGGGACTAGCACAGATACGCAGTATTTT
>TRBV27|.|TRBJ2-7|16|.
CASSLGLSYVPYEQYF
TGTGCCAGCAGTTTGGGTTTGAGTTATGTCCCCTACGAGCAGTACTTC
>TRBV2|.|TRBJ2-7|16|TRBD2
CASSQIAGGRSYEQYF
TGTGCCAGCAGCCAAATAGCGGGGGGCCGATCCTACGAGCAGTACTTC
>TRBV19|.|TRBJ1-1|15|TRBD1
CASSIVAGGNTEAFF
TGTGCCAGTAGTATCGTGGCAGGGGGGAACACTGAAGCTTTCTTT
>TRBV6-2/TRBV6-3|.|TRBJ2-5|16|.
CASSYYLGAGLETQYF
TGTGCCAGCAGTTACTATTTGGGGGCCGGTTTGGAGACCCAGTACTTC